This T cell receptor beta chain was identified in a study of CD8+ T cells in alopecia areata. V dropped 10 bases and J dropped 6 bases, with 13 bases sitting between them. The CDR3 totals 12 residues. The germline V gene encodes CDR1 ENHRY and CDR2 SYGVKD. Documented treatment: oral pan-JAK inhibitor, 5-10 mg twice daily. RNA was isolated and reverse transcribed to cDNA, the sequencing template. The table came from immunoSEQ multiplex PCR; TCRdb's copy has only in-frame clones and leaves some out. The sample consists of over 150,000 clones, 60% to 70% of them appearing once. This clone has ten or more counts.

This chain links TRBV10-3 with TRBJ2-1; D may be TRBD2 (5 bases). This receptor was identified in a human donor with alopecia areata. This sample comprised CD4+ T cells sorted from blood, obtained at week 4, from a patient treated with tofacitinib. The CDR3 protein is CATTWTGNEQFF. Here the CDR3 DNA reads TGTGCCACGACCTGGACTGGCAATGAGCAGTTCTTC.